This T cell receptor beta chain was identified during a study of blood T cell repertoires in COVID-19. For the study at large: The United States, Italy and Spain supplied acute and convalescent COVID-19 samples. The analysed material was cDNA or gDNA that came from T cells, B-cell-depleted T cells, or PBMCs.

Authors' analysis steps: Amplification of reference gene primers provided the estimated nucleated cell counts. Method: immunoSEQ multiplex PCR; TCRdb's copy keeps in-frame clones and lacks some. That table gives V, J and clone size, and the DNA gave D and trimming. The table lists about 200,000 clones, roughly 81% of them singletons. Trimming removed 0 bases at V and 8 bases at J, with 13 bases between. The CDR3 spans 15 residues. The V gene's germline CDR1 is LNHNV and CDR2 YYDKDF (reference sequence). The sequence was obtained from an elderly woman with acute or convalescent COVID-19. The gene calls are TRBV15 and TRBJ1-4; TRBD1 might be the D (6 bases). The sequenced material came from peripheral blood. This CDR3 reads CATSRDRGVEEKLFF. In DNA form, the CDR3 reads TGTGCCACCAGCAGAGACAGGGGAGTAGAGGAAAAACTGTTTTTT.